This TCR beta chain was captured by sequencing in a study of cytomegalovirus exposure and HLA in healthy donors. Unrecorded immune exposure was likely among donors, who were nominally healthy when sampled. In regard to this clone: Its antigen remains unknown.

V lost 4 bases and J lost 9, with 11 bases in between. Germline loops: CDR1 SGHRS, CDR2 YFSETQ. CDR3 size: 13 residues. Whole-study findings and limits: TCR beta V segments were, for the most part, productive about 87% or about 30% of the time in an earlier analysis. Common viral pathogens seemed to be connected with several of the most significant clusters, according to a later analysis. In a later analysis, V- and J-gene trimming of beta chains associated with a DCLRE1C missense variant, replicated independently.

Vbeta (60) and Jbeta (13) primers were used in the PCR. The data were produced by immunoSEQ multiplex PCR, yet TCRdb's version contains in-frame clones alone and is incomplete. This table holds fewer than 250,000 clones, about 90% found once. The source of this sequence is a boy aged 2 to 9 in good health and CMV-seronegative. V and J are TRBV5-1 and TRBJ1-6, with no clear D. Input material: PBMCs. Written as DNA, the CDR3 is TGCGCCAGCAGCCAAGGAGAGGGTTCACCCCTCCACTTT. It encodes CASSQGEGSPLHF. Filled out from reference TRBV5-1 and TRBJ1-6, the complete variable domain reads KAGVTQTPRYLIKTRGQQVTLSCSPISGHRSVSWYQQTPGQGLQFLFEYFSETQRNKGNFPGRFSGRQFSNSRSEMNVSTLELGDSALYLCASSQGEGSPLHFGNGTRLTVT.